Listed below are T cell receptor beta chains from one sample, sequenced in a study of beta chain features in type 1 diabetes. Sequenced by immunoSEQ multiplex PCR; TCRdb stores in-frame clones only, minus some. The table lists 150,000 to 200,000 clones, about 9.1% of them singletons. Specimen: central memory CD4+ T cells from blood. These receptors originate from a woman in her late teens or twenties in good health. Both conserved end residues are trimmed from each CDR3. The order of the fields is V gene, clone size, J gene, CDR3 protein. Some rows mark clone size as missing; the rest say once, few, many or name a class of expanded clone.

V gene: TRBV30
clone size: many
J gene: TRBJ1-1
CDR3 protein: AWSSLMSPGAF

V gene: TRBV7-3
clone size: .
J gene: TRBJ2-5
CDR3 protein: ASSFSGAKETQY

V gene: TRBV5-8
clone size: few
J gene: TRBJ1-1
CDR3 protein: ASISSNTEAF

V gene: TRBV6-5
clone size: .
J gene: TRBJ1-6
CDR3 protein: ASSTTGDNSPLH

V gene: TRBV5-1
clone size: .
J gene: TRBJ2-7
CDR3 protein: ASSLEAGVLDEQY

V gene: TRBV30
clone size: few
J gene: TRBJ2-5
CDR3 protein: AWSVRGSGTQY

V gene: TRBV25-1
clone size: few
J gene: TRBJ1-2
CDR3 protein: ASSSQGGLVGYT

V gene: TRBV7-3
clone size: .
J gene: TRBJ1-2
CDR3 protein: ASSRGGQGADYGYT

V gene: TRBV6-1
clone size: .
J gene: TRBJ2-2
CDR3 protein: ASSTGLAGTGELF

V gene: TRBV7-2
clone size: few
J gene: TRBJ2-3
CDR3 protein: ASSPTGIRDTQY

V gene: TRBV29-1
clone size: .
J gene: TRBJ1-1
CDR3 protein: STGTRMNTEAF

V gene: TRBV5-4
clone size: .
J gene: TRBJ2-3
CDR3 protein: ASTDKGGGTDTQY

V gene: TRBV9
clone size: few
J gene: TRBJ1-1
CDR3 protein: ASSVGSGNTEAF

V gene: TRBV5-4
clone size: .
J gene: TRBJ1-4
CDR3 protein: ASSSTELKNEKLF

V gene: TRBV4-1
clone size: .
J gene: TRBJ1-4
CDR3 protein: ASSQVGSVATNEKLF

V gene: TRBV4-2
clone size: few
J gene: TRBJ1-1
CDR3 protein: ASSQEGARSTEAF

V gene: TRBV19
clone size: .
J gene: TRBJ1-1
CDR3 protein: ASSIEKMRGRAEAF

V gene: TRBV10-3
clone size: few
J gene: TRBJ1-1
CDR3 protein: AINDRGRDGEKAF

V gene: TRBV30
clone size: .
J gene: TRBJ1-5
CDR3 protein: AWSAQGAGQPQH

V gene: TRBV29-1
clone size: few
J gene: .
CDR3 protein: SAGGIYEQY

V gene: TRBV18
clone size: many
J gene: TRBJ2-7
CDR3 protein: ASSPPGRGRGNEQY

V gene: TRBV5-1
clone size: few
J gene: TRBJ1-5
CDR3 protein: ASSLGEAGNQPQH

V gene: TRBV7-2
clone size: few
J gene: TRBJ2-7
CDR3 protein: ASSRTGNYEQY

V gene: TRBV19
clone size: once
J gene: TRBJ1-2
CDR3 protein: ASSIPGQVNGGYT

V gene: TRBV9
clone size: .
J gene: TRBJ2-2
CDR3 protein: ASSSWGANTGELF

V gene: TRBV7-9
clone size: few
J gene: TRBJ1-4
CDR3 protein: ASSFRTGAEKLF

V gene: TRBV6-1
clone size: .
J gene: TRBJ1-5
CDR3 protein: ASSSYRGSNQPQH

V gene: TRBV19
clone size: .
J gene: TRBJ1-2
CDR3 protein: ASRGQGLSYGYT

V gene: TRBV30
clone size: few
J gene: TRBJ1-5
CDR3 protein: AWSVSGNFNQPQH

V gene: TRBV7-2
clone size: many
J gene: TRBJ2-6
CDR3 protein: ASSGQLSRRSGANVLT

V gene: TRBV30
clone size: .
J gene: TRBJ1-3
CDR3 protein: AWTAGQGPGNTIY

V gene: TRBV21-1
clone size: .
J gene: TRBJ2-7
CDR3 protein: ASNPVGRYYEQY

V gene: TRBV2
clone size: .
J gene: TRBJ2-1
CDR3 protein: ASKAGGANEQF

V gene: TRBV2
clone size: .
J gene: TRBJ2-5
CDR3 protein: AIDLSGSEETQY

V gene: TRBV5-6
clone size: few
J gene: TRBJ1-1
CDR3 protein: ASFRDSLWGLMNTEAF

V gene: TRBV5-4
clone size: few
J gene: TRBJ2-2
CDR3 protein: ASSSWDKRNTGELF

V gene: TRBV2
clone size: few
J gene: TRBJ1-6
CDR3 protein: ATRRQGADSPLH

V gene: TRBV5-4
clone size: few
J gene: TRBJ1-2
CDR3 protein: ASSLDRGQNGYT

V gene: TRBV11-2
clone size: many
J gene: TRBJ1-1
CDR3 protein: ASSPQGSLNTEAF

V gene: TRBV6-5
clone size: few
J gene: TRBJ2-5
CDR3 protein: ASSYSVSGKGEQY

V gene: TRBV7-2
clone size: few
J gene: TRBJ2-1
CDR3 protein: ASSSQTQGGEQF

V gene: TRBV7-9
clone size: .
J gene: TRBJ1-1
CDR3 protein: AGREDTEAF

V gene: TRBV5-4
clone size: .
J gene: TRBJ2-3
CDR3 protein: ASSLGTGPDTQY

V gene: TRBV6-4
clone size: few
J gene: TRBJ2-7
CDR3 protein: ASSEEAGDYEQY

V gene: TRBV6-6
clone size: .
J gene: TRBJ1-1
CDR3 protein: ASSYSEENTEAF

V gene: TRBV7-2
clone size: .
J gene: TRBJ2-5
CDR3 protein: ASSPTGAAETQY

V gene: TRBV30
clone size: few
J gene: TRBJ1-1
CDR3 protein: ACHGGPSNTEAF

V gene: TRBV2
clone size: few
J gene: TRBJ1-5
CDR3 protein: ASRPDRYNQPQH

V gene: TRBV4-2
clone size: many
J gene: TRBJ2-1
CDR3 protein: ASSQGVAEGEQF

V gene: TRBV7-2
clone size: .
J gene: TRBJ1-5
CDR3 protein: ASSEDGYSNQPQH

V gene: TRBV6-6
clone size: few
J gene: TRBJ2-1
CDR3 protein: ASSYSRVYNEQF

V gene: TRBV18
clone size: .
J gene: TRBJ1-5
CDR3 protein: ASAMRGSSNQPQH

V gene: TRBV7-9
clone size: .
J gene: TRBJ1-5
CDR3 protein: ASSLGQQRVYSNQPQH

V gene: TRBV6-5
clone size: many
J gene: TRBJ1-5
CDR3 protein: ASSGGGQPQH

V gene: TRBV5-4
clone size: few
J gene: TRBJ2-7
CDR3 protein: ASSFGGGLANYEQY

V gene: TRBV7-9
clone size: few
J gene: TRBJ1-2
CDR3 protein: ASRRTGGDYGYT

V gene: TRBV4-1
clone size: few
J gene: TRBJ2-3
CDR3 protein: ASSQEPPRGASTDTQY

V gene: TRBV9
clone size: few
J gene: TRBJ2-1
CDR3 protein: ASSGGEGPNEQF

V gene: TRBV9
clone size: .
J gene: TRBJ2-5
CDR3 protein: ASSVMGGQETQY

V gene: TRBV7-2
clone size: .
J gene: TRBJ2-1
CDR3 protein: ASSASGGIFYNEQF